This T cell receptor beta chain was sequenced during a study of shared clonotypes between healthy human individuals. Trimming removed 8 bases at V and 4 bases at J, with 17 bases between. Germline CDR1 MNHEY, CDR2 SMNVEV (reference sequence). CDR3 length: 14 residues. Sequencing was at deep level. Authors' analysis steps: Filtering of immunoSEQ junctional sequences could not match full-length read filtering. Produced via immunoSEQ multiplex PCR; TCRdb's table is partial and in-frame only. Clonal size and the V and J genes are those of that table, whereas D and trimming came from the DNA. The sample yields some 1,100,000 clones, around 82% seen once.

The sample taken for sequencing was memory CD4+ T cells from PBMCs. The subset was: CD45RA-negative fraction. The chain couples TRBV27 to TRBJ1-2; the D is unclear. The source of this sequence is a man between 18 and 35 years old in good health. Some clones in this sample may be carry-over from other donors' samples. The CDR3 sequence is CASQARAGFYGYTF. The CDR3, as DNA: TGTGCCAGCCAGGCCCGGGCAGGCTTCTATGGCTACACCTTC.